The present T cell receptor (beta chain) was sequenced within a study of T cells expressing NK-cell markers. CDR1 and CDR2 (germline): SGHRS, YFSETQ. The CDR3 totals 15 residues. TCRdb derives one entry per CDR3 protein from the 5' RACE reads, leaving out DNA. The table lists 400,000 to 450,000 distinct CDR3 sequences. The clonotype comes from a woman aged 18-69 years in good health. The chain has TRBV5-1 and TRBJ2-3; the TRBD2 assignment by TCRdb is unverifiable without DNA. The sequencing input was blood T cells: a sorted CD56 or NKG2C T cell subset, CD4+ or CD8+ T cells, or bulk PBMC T cells (not recorded which). The CDR3 sequence: CASGTVAGSTDTQYF.